This T cell receptor (beta chain) was obtained from a study of identical twins. Unique molecular identifiers were present on the cDNA, which also gained a universal primer site by template switching. Each CDR3 protein gets one entry after TCRdb re-called the 5' RACE reads with MiXCR. The profile shows around 480,000 distinct CDR3 sequences, around 14% of them singletons. Germline loops: CDR1 SGHTA, CDR2 FQGNSA. This CDR3 comprises 16 residues. Between the trimmed V and J ends, which lost 1 base and 2 bases, there was a span of 14 bases. There were only healthy Caucasians among the donors. Another study also made use of these data, one on yellow fever vaccine responses in identical twins.

Sequencing was done on a sample of CD4+ T cells sorted from blood. This receptor was taken from a woman between 18 and 30 years old in good health. The rearrangement joins TRBV7-2 to TRBJ2-5; the D gene could be TRBD1 or TRBD2 (5 bases each). CDR3 sequence: CASSLGGASGQETQYF. CDR3 in DNA: TGTGCCAGCAGCTTAGGAGGGGCTAGTGGGCAAGAGACCCAGTACTTC.